Detailed here is one T cell receptor (beta chain). The target antigen is unknown. The CDR3 totals 18 residues. Per the germline V gene, CDR1 is SGDLS and CDR2 is YYNGEE. V lost 3 bases to trimming and J lost 3 bases; unmatched junction nucleotides: 8. This sample was included in a study of shared clonotypes between healthy human individuals. Whole-study findings and limits: Donor clonotype sharing was expected to depend on sequencing depth. Owing to a small donor count, the genetic and exposure-history diversity represented was limited. Shared clonotypes across all four donors exceeded non-shared ones in generation probability.

The data were produced by immunoSEQ multiplex PCR, yet TCRdb's version contains in-frame clones alone and is incomplete. This sample has over a million clones, with over 95% found just once. The source of this sequence is a man in his thirties or forties in good health. The specimen sequenced was naive CD4+ T cells sorted from blood. Subset in this sample: CD45RA+ positively selected. V gene TRBV9 combines with J gene TRBJ2-2; 13 positions agree with TRBD2. The CDR3 is CASSARPGLAGYTGELFF. The CDR3 bases are TGTGCCAGCAGCGCAAGACCGGGACTAGCGGGGTACACCGGGGAGCTGTTTTTT. Based on the CDR3 plus reference TRBV9 and TRBJ2-2, the full variable domain is DSGVTQTPKHLITATGQRVTLRCSPRSGDLSVYWYQQSLDQGLQFLIQYYNGEERAKGNILERFSAQQFPDLHSELNLSSLELGDSALYFCASSARPGLAGYTGELFFGEGSRLTVL.